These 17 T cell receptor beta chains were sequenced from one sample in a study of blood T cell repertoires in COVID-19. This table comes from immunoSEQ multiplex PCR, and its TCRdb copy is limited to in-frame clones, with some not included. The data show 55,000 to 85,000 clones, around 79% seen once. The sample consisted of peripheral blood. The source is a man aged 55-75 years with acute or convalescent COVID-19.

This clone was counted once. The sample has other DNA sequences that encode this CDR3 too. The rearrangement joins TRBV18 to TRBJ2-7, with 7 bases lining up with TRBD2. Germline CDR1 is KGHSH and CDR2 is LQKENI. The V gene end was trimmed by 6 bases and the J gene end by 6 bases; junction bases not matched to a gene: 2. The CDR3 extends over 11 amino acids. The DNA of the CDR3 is TGTGCCAGCTCGCCGGGGGGCGAGCAGTACGTC. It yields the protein CASSPGGEQYV.

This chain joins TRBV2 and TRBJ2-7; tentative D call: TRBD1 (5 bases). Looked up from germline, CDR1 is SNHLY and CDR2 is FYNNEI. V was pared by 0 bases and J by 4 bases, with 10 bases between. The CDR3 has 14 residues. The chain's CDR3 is CASSEARTLYEQYF. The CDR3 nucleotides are TGTGCCAGCAGTGAAGCAAGGACATTGTACGAGCAGTACTTC. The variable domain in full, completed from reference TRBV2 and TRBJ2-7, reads EPEVTQTPSHQVTQMGQEVILRCVPISNHLYFYWYRQILGQKVEFLVSFYNNEISEKSEIFDDQFSVERPDGSNFTLKIRSTKLEDSAMYFCASSEARTLYEQYFGPGTRLTVT.

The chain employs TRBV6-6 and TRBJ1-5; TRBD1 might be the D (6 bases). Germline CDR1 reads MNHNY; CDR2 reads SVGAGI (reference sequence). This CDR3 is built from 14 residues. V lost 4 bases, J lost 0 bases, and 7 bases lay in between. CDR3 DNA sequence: TGTGCCAGCAGTTTCAGGGGTAGCAATCAGCCCCAGCATTTT. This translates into CASSFRGSNQPQHF.

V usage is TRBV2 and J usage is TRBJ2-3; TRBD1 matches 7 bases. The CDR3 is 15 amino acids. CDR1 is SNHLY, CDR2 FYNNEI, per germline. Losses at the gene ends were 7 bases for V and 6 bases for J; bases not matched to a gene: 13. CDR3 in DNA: TGTGCCAGCAAAAAAAGAAGACAGGGCGAGGATACGCAGTATTTT. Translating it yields CASKKRRQGEDTQYF.

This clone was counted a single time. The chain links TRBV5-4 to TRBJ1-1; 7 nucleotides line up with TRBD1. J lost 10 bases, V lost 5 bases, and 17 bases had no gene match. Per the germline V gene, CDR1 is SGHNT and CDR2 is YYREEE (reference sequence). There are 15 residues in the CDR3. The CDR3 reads CASSGTITGVVGAFF. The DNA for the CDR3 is TGTGCCAGCAGTGGGACGATAACAGGGGTTGTAGGAGCTTTCTTT.

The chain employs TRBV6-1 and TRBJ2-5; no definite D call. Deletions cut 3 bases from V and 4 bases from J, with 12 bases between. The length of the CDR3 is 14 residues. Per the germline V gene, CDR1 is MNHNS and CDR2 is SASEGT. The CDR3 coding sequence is TGTGCCAGCAGTGAGTCCCAGGCTTCAGAGACCCAGTACTTC. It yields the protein CASSESQASETQYF.

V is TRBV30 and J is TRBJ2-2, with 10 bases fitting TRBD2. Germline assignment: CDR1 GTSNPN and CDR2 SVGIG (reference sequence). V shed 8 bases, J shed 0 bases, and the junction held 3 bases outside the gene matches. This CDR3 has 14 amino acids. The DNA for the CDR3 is TGTGCCGCAGCGGGAGGGACGAACACCGGGGAGCTGTTTTTT. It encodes CAAAGGTNTGELFF.

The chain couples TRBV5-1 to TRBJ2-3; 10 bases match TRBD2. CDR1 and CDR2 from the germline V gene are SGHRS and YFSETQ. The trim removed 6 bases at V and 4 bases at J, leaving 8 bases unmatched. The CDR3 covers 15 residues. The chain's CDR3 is CASNPAGGISDTQYF. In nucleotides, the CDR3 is TGCGCCAGCAACCCAGCGGGGGGGATCTCAGATACGCAGTATTTT.

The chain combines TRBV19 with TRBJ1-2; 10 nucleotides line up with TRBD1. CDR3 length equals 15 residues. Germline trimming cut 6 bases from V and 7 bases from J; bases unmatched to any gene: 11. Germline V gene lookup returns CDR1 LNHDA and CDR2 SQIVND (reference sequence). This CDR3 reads CASSLTGDRGGGYTF. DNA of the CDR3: TGTGCCAGTAGCCTTACCGGGGACAGGGGCGGTGGCTACACCTTC.

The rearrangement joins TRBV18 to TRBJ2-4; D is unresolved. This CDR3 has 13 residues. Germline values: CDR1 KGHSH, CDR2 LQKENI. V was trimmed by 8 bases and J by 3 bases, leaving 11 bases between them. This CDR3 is CASRRPDKNIQYF. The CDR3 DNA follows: TGTGCCAGCCGCCGCCCAGACAAAAACATTCAGTACTTC. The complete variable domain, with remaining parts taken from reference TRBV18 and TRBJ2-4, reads NAGVMQNPRHLVRRRGQEARLRCSPMKGHSHVYWYRQLPEEGLKFMVYLQKENIIDESGMPKERFSAEFPKEGPSILRIQQVVRGDSAAYFCASRRPDKNIQYFGAGTRLSVL.

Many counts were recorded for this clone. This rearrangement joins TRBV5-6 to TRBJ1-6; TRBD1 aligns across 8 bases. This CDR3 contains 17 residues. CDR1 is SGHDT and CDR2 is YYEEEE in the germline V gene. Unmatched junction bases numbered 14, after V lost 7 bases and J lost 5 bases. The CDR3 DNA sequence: TGTGCCAGCCACCAACGAACAGGGGGGAATAATAATTCACCCCTCCACTTT. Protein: CASHQRTGGNNNSPLHF.

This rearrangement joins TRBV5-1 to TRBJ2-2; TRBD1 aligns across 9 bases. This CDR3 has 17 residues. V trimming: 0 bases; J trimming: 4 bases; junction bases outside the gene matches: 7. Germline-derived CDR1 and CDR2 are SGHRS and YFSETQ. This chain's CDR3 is CASSLARDRAGTGELFF. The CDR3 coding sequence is TGCGCCAGCAGCTTGGCCCGGGACAGGGCTGGCACCGGGGAGCTGTTTTTT.

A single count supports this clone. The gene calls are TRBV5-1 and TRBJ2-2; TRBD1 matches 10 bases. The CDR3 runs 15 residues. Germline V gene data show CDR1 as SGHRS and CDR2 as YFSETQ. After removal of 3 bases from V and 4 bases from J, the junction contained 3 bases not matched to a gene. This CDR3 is CASSYRDRGTGELFF. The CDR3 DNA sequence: TGCGCCAGCAGCTACCGGGACAGGGGCACCGGGGAGCTGTTTTTT. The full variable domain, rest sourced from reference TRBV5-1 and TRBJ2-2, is KAGVTQTPRYLIKTRGQQVTLSCSPISGHRSVSWYQQTPGQGLQFLFEYFSETQRNKGNFPGRFSGRQFSNSRSEMNVSTLELGDSALYLCASSYRDRGTGELFFGEGSRLTVL.

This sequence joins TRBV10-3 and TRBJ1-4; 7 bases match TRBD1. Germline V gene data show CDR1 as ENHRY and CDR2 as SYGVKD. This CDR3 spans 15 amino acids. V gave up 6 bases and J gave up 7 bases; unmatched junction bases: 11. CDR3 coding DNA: TGTGCCATCAGCGTTGACAGGGCAGAATTTGAAAAACTGTTTTTT. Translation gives CAISVDRAEFEKLFF.

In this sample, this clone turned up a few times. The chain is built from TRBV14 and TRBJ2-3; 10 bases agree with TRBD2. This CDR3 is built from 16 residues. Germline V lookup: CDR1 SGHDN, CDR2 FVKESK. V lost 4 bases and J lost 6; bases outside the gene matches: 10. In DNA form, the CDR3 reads TGTGCCAGCAGCCTACCGACTAGCGGGCTGGCCGATACGCAGTATTTT. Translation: CASSLPTSGLADTQYF.

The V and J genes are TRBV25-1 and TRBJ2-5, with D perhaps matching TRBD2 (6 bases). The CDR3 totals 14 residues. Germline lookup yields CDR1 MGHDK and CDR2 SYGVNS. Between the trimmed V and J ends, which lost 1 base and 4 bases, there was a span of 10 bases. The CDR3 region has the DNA TGTGCCAGCAGTGAATCGGGGACTTTAGAGACCCAGTACTTC. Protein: CASSESGTLETQYF.

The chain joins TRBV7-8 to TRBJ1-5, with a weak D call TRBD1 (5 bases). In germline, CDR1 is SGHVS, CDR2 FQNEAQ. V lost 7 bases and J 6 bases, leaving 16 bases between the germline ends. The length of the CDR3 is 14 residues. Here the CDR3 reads CASKKGEGSQPQHF. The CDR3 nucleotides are TGTGCCAGCAAGAAAGGGGAGGGGAGTCAGCCCCAGCATTTT.